This entry is about one T cell receptor (beta chain). Antigen specificity is unknown. TCRdb keeps only in-frame clones here, not all; method: immunoSEQ multiplex PCR. The sample has over 100,000 clones; roughly nine tenths are singletons. This sample stems from a study of T cell responses to AZD1222 COVID-19 vaccine. Whole-study findings and limits: The study identified only five to seven AZD1222 recipients as seropositive at baseline. Donors were largely white British and mainly female; clonal diversity was possibly underestimated. Spike-spanning, vaccine-associated CD4 TCRs were dominant at 160-218 and 743-854. None of the repertoires were sampled until the peak T cell response had passed.

The CDR3 sequence is 12 residues long. The ends lost 1 base at V and 12 bases at J; junction bases unmatched: 5. CDR1 is SNHLY and CDR2 is FYNNEI in the germline V gene. Sequencing was performed on peripheral blood, taken on day 0 of AZD1222 vaccination. The sequence was obtained from an adult in good health. The chain employs TRBV2 and TRBJ1-2; TRBD1 matches at 7 bases. The CDR3 nucleotides are TGTGCCAGCAGTGAAGGCCAGGGGGGGCACACCTTC. As protein: CASSEGQGGHTF.